This T cell receptor (beta chain) stems from a study of T cells in Graves' hyperthyroidism and ophthalmopathy. Study-wide points: Peripheral blood also featured most of the thyroid clonotypes expanded above 0.001.

Looked up from germline, CDR1 is DFQATT and CDR2 is SNEGSKA (reference sequence). V lost 6 bases and J lost 0; bases outside the gene matches: 6. The CDR3 consists of 15 residues. Reasons for excluding patients were uncontrolled infection, other autoimmune disease, pregnancy or lactation. It was RNA transcripts that yielded the amplified TCR beta CDR3 regions. A first-round RT-PCR of the TCR CDR3 used the HTBI primer set. TCRdb re-derived calls from the multiplex PCR reads in MiXCR, one entry per CDR3 protein. The sample has some 600,000 distinct CDR3 sequences; 35% to 55% are singletons. This clonotype is a singleton in its sample. Its antigen is undetermined.

This sequence originates from a woman aged 18-29 years with Graves' hyperthyroidism. Sequencing input: peripheral blood or thyroid tissue (not recorded which). The gene calls are TRBV20-1 and TRBJ2-7; 12 nucleotides line up with TRBD2. CDR3 in amino acids: CSATSGRLSSYEQYF. Here the CDR3 DNA reads TGCAGTGCCACTAGCGGGAGGCTTAGCTCCTACGAGCAGTACTTC.